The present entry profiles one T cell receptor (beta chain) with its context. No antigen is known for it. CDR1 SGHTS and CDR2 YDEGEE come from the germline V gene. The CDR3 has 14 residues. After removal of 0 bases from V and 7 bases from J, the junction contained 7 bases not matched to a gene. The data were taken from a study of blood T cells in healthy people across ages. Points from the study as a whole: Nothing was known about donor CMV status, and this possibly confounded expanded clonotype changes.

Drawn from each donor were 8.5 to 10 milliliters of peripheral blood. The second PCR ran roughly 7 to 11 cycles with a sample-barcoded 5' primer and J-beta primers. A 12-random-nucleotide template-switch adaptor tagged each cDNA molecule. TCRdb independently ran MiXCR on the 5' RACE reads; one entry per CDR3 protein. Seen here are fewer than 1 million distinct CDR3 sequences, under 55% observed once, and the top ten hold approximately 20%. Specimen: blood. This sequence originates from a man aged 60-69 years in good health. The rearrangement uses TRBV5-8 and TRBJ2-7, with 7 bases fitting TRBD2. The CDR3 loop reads CASSLGTSVDEQYF. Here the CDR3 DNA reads TGTGCCAGCAGCTTGGGGACTAGTGTGGATGAGCAGTACTTC.